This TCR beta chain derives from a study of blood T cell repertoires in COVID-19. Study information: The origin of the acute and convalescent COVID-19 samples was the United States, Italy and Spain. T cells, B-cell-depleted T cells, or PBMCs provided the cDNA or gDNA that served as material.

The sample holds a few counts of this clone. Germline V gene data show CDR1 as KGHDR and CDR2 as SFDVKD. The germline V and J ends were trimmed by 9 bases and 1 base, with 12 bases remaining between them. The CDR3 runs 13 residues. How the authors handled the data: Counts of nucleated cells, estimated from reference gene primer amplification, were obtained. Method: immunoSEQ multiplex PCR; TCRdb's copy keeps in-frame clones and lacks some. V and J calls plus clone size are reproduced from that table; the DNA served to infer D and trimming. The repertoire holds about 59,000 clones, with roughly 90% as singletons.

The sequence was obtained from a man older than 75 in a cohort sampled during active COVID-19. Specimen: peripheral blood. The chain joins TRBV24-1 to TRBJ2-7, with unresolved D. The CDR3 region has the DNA TGTGCCACCCCCGTGAGGCCTTCCTACGAGCAGTACTTC. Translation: CATPVRPSYEQYF.